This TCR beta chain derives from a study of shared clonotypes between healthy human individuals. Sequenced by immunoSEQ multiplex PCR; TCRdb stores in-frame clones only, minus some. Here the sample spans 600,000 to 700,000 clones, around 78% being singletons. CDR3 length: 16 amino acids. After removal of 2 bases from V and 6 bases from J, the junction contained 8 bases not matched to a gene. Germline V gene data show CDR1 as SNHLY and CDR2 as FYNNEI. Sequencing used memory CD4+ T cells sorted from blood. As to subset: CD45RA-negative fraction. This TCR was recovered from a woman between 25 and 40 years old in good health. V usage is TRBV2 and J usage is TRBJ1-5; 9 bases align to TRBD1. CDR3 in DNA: TGTGCCAGCAGTGAATGGGGGGGACAGGGAAGTCAGCCCCAGCATTTT. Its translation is CASSEWGGQGSQPQHF.